This T cell receptor beta chain was sequenced for a study of blood T cell repertoires in COVID-19. Under the authors' procedure: Estimates of nucleated cell counts were drawn from the amplification of reference gene primers. Measured with immunoSEQ multiplex PCR; TCRdb has only the in-frame clones, and not every one. The V and J calls and clone size are taken from that table; D and trimming were inferred from the DNA. Among fewer than 110,000 clones, 85% to 95% were seen once, and the ten largest hold 5% to 6%. There are 17 residues in the CDR3. The ends lost 3 bases at V and 2 bases at J; junction bases unmatched: 8. The germline gives CDR1 PRHDT, CDR2 FYEKMQ (reference sequence).

This clonotype originated in a man aged 45-65 years with active COVID-19. The chain uses TRBV13 and TRBJ2-3; 10 bases agree with TRBD2. The sample comprised peripheral blood. The CDR3 sequence is CASSFGTSVLPTDTQYF. As DNA, the CDR3 is TGTGCCAGCAGCTTCGGGACTAGCGTCCTTCCCACAGATACGCAGTATTTT.